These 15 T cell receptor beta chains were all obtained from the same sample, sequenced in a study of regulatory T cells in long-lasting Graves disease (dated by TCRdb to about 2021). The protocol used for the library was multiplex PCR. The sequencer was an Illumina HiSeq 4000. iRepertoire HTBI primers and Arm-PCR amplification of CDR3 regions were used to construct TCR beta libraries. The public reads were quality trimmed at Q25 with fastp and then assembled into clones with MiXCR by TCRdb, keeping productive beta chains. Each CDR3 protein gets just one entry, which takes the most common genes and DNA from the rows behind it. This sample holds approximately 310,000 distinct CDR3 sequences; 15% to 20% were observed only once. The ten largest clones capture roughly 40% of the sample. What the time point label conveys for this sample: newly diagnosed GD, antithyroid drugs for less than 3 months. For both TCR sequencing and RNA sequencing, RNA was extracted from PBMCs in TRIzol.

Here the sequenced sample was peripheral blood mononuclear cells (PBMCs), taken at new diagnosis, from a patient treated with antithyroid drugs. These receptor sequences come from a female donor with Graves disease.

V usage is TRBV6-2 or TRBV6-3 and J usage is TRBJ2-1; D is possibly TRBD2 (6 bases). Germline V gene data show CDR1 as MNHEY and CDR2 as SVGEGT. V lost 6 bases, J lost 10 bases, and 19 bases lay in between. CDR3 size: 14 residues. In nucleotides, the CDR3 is TGTGCCAGCAGGGGAGGCGACTCCTACGACGAGCAGTTCTTC. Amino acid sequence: CASRGGDSYDEQFF.

CDR3 amino acids: CASSPGGASGSGFYRTDTQYF. The DNA for the CDR3 is TGTGCCAGCAGCCCTGGTGGGGCTAGCGGGAGTGGGTTCTATCGCACAGATACGCAGTATTTT. The chain carries TRBV11-2 and TRBJ2-3, with 10 nucleotides matching TRBD2. The CDR3 extends over 21 amino acids. J gave up 1 base and V 5 bases, and 21 bases lay outside the gene matches. The germline V gene encodes CDR1 SGHAT and CDR2 FQNNGV.

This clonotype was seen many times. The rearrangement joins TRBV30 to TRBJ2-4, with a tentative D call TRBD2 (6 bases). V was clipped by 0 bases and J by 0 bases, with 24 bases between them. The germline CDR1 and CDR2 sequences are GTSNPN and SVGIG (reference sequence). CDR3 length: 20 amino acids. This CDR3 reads CAWSVRGGPGRQLAKNIQYF. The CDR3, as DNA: TGTGCCTGGAGTGTACGAGGAGGGCCAGGACGGCAACTAGCCAAAAACATTCAGTACTTC.

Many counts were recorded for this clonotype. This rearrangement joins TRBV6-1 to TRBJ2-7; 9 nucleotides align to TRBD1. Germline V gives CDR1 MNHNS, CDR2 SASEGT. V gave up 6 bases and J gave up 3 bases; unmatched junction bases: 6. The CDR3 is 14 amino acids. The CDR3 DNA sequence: TGTGCCAGCAGACGGTGGACAGGGGACTACGAGCAGTACTTC. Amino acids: CASRRWTGDYEQYF.

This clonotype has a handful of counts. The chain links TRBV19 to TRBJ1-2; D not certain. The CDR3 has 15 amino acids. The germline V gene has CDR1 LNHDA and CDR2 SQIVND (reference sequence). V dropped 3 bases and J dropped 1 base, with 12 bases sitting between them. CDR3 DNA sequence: TGTGCCAGTAGTATGAGGCTCAGAATTAACTATGGCTACACCTTC. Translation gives CASSMRLRINYGYTF.

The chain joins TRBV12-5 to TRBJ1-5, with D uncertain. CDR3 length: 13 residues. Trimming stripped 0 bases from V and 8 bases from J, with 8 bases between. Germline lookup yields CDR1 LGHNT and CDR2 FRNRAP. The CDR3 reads CASGLVREEPQHF. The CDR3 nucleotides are TGTGCTAGTGGTTTGGTTCGGGAAGAGCCCCAGCATTTT.

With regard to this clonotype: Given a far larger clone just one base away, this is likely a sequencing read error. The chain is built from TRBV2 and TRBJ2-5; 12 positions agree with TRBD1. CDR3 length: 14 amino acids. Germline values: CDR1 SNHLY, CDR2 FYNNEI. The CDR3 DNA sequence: TGTGCCAGCAGGCTGGGGACAGGGGGCGGTGAGCAGCTCTTC. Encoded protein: CASRLGTGGGEQLF.

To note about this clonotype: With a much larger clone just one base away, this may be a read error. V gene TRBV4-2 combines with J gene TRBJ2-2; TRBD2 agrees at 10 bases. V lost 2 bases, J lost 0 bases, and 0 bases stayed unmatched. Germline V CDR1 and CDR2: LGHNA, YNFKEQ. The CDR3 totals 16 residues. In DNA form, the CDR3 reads TGTGCCAGCAGCCAACTAGCGGGAGCGAACACCGGGGAGCTGTTTTTT. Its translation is CASSQLAGANTGELFF.

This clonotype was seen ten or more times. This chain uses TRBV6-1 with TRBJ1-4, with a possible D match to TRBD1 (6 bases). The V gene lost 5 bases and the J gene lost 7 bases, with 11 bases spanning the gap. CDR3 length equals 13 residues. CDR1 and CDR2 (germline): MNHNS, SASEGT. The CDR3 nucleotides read TGTGCCAGCAGTACAGGGAGCGGTGAAAAACTGTTTTTT. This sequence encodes CASSTGSGEKLFF.

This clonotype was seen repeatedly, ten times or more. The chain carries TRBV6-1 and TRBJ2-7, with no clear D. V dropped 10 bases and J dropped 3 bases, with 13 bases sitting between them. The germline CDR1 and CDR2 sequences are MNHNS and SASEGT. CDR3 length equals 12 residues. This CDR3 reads CAIQSGIYEQYF. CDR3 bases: TGTGCCATCCAAAGTGGGATCTACGAGCAGTACTTC.

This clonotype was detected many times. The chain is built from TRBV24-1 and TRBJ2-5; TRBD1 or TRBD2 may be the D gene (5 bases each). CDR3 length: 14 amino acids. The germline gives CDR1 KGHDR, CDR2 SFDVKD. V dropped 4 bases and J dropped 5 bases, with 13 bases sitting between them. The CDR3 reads CATSDIGTFETQYF. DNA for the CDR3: TGTGCCACCAGTGACATCGGGACGTTCGAGACCCAGTACTTC.

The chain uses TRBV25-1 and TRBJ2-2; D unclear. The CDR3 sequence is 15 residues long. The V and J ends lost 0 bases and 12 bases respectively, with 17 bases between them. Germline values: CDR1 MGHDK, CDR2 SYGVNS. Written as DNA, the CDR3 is TGTGCCAGCAGTGAATACTTTAAGACGGAAGGGAAGCTGTTTTTT. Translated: CASSEYFKTEGKLFF.

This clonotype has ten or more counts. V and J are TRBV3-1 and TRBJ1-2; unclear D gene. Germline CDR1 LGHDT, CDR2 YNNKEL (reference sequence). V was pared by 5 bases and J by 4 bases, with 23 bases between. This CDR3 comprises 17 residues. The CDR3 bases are TGTGCCAGCAGCGCGTCTACAGCCGAACCCTTAGTCTATGGCTACACCTTC. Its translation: CASSASTAEPLVYGYTF.

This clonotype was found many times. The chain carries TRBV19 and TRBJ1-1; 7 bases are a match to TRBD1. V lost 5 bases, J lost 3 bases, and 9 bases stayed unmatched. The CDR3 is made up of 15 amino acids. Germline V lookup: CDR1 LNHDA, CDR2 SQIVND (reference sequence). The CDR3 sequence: CASSRLPTGDTEAFF. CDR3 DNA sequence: TGTGCCAGTAGTCGCCTACCTACAGGGGACACTGAAGCTTTCTTT.

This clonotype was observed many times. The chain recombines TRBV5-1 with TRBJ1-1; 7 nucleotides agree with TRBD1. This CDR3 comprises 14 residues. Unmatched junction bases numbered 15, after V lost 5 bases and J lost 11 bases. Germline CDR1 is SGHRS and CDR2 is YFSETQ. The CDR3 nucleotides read TGCGCCAGCAGACACAGGGGAGGAACCGATCGGGCTTTCTTT. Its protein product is CASRHRGGTDRAFF.